Listed below are T cell receptor beta chains from one sample, sequenced in a study of T and B cells in COVID-19 patients. In TCRdb, the multiplex PCR reads were re-called with MiXCR into one record per CDR3 protein. The sample yields tens of thousands of distinct CDR3 sequences, over 25% seen once. Source material: blood. The receptors here all came from a human donor who had recovered from COVID-19. Each CDR3 is given with its conserved first and last residue. The order of the fields is D gene, V gene, clone size, J gene, CDR3 protein, CDR3 DNA. A D gene is named only where the DNA matches it firmly. The listing skips clone size in some rows; elsewhere it reads once, few, many or a size class.

D: .; V: TRBV5-5; size: many; J: TRBJ1-2; CDR3: CASSLAPGRTYNYGYTF; DNA: TGTGCCAGCAGCTTGGCCCCAGGACGTACTTATAACTATGGCTACACCTTC
D: .; V: TRBV19; size: medium-sized; J: TRBJ2-6; CDR3: CASSMAGANVLTF; DNA: TGTGCCAGTAGTATGGCTGGGGCCAACGTCCTGACTTTC
D: TRBD1; V: TRBV5-5; size: few; J: TRBJ2-7; CDR3: CASSPEGQGVWMVEQYF; DNA: TGTGCCAGCAGCCCCGAGGGACAGGGGGTTTGGATGGTCGAGCAGTACTTC
D: TRBD1; V: TRBV11-3; size: few; J: TRBJ1-1; CDR3: CASSKGQLLNTEAFF; DNA: TGTGCCAGCAGCAAGGGACAGCTCTTGAACACTGAAGCTTTCTTT
D: .; V: TRBV7-2; size: .; J: TRBJ2-7; CDR3: CASSQWPLRALYEQYF; DNA: TGTGCCAGCAGCCAATGGCCCCTAAGAGCCCTCTACGAGCAGTACTTC
D: TRBD1; V: TRBV11-3; size: once; J: TRBJ2-5; CDR3: CASRTGVQETQYF; DNA: TGTGCCAGCCGGACAGGGGTCCAAGAGACCCAGTACTTC
D: TRBD1; V: TRBV7-2; size: .; J: TRBJ2-1; CDR3: CASTERGQYNEQFF; DNA: TGTGCCAGCACAGAGAGGGGACAGTACAATGAGCAGTTCTTC
D: .; V: TRBV11-3; size: many; J: TRBJ1-1; CDR3: CASSLGGSMNTEAFF; DNA: TGTGCCAGCAGCTTAGGGGGCAGTATGAACACTGAAGCTTTCTTT
D: TRBD1; V: TRBV24-1; size: .; J: TRBJ2-1; CDR3: CATSEATGVSYNEQFF; DNA: TGTGCCACCAGTGAAGCGACAGGGGTTTCCTACAATGAGCAGTTCTTC
D: .; V: TRBV29-1; size: medium-sized; J: TRBJ2-3; CDR3: CSVEPSGGDTQYF; DNA: TGCAGCGTTGAACCGTCTGGGGGGGATACGCAGTATTTT
D: TRBD2; V: TRBV19; size: medium-sized; J: TRBJ2-7; CDR3: CASSIGLAGGYEQYF; DNA: TGTGCCAGTAGTATCGGCCTAGCGGGGGGCTACGAGCAGTACTTC
D: .; V: TRBV6-5; size: medium-sized; J: TRBJ2-7; CDR3: CASSLLGRSYEQYF; DNA: TGTGCCAGCAGTCTACTGGGGAGGTCCTACGAGCAGTACTTC
D: .; V: TRBV28; size: .; J: TRBJ1-6; CDR3: CASSNPGLRYSPLHF; DNA: TGTGCCAGCAGCAATCCGGGCCTCCGGTATTCACCCCTCCACTTT
D: TRBD2; V: TRBV11-3; size: medium-sized; J: TRBJ2-3; CDR3: CASSLRLAGLTDTQYF; DNA: TGTGCCAGCAGCTTAAGACTAGCGGGGCTCACAGATACGCAGTATTTT
D: TRBD2; V: TRBV6-1; size: .; J: TRBJ2-7; CDR3: CASRSSGGGGEQYF; DNA: TGTGCCAGCAGGAGTAGCGGGGGGGGTGGCGAGCAGTACTTC
D: .; V: TRBV19; size: many; J: TRBJ2-7; CDR3: CASREAGTETYEQYF; DNA: TGTGCCAGTAGAGAAGCCGGGACTGAGACCTACGAGCAGTACTTC
D: TRBD1; V: TRBV11-3; size: few; J: TRBJ2-5; CDR3: CASSPDRTQETQYF; DNA: TGTGCCAGCAGCCCGGACAGGACCCAAGAGACCCAGTACTTC
D: .; V: TRBV24-1; size: .; J: TRBJ2-5; CDR3: CATSDGQQETQYF; DNA: TGTGCCACCAGTGACGGACAGCAAGAGACCCAGTACTTC
D: .; V: TRBV27; size: many; J: TRBJ2-3; CDR3: CASSSIRGFTDTQYF; DNA: TGTGCCAGCAGTTCCATACGAGGGTTCACAGATACGCAGTATTTT
D: .; V: TRBV19; size: medium-sized; J: TRBJ2-3; CDR3: CASSMVQGTTDTQYF; DNA: TGTGCCAGTAGTATGGTTCAGGGGACCACAGATACGCAGTATTTT
D: TRBD1; V: TRBV20-1; size: .; J: TRBJ2-1; CDR3: CSATTGTGTNEQFF; DNA: TGCAGTGCTACTACCGGGACAGGAACCAATGAGCAGTTCTTC
D: TRBD2; V: TRBV10-3; size: .; J: TRBJ2-7; CDR3: CAISNLGLAAPYEQYF; DNA: TGTGCCATCAGTAACTTGGGACTAGCGGCCCCCTACGAGCAGTACTTC
D: .; V: TRBV5-5; size: .; J: TRBJ1-3; CDR3: CASSLDPGNSGNTIYF; DNA: TGCGCCAGCAGCTTGGATCCAGGGAACTCTGGAAACACCATATATTTT
D: TRBD1; V: TRBV6-6; size: many; J: TRBJ2-5; CDR3: CASTRTGGSETQYF; DNA: TGTGCCAGCACTCGGACAGGGGGAAGCGAGACCCAGTACTTC
D: .; V: TRBV5-5; size: medium-sized; J: TRBJ2-3; CDR3: CASIWAPDTQYF; DNA: TGTGCCAGCATCTGGGCGCCCGATACGCAGTATTTT
D: TRBD1; V: TRBV20-1; size: few; J: TRBJ2-2; CDR3: CSADPGQGVSTGELFF; DNA: TGCAGTGCCGACCCGGGACAGGGTGTGAGTACCGGGGAGCTGTTTTTT
D: .; V: TRBV5-6; size: few; J: TRBJ2-1; CDR3: CASWPWGGPGNEQFF; DNA: TGTGCCAGCTGGCCGTGGGGGGGGCCGGGGAATGAGCAGTTCTTC
D: .; V: TRBV24-1; size: .; J: TRBJ2-2; CDR3: CATSGFPENTGELFF; DNA: TGTGCCACCAGTGGCTTCCCAGAGAACACCGGGGAGCTGTTTTTT
D: TRBD2; V: TRBV11-3; size: .; J: TRBJ2-7; CDR3: CASSFSGGLYEQYF; DNA: TGTGCCAGCAGCTTTAGCGGGGGGCTCTACGAGCAGTACTTC